This TCR beta chain was sequenced in a study of beta chain features in type 1 diabetes. This clone was counted only a few times. What was sequenced were expressed TCRB transcripts, since all of the isolated RNA had been reverse transcribed. Sequenced by immunoSEQ multiplex PCR; TCRdb stores in-frame clones only, minus some. The table lists 680,000 or so clones, around 15% of them singletons, with roughly 0.098% in the top ten. Germline V gene sequence: CDR1 SGDLS, CDR2 YYNGEE. J gave up 6 bases and V 0 bases, and 5 bases lay outside the gene matches. This CDR3 comprises 15 residues. Sequencing was done on a sample of naive CD4+ T cells from blood. This clonotype was obtained from a man between 18 and 29 years old in good health. The V call is TRBV9, the J call TRBJ2-1, with TRBD1 identical over 8 bases. CDR3 sequence: CASSVGQGSLNEQFF. CDR3 nucleotide sequence: TGTGCCAGCAGCGTAGGACAGGGGTCCCTCAATGAGCAGTTCTTC.